This TCR beta chain originates from a study of blood T cells in healthy people across ages. Overall study context: About one barcoded beta molecule was captured per two T cells (by template switching).

Study-wide findings and caveats: Changes in expanded clonotypes were possibly confounded, as the CMV status of donors was unknown.

With a J-beta primer mix and a sample-barcoded 5' primer, a second PCR ran 7 to 11 cycles. TCRdb re-called the 5' RACE reads through MiXCR, storing one row per CDR3 protein. Among roughly 700,000 distinct CDR3 sequences listed, approximately 30% were seen once. V dropped 5 bases and J dropped 2; count of bases not matched to a gene: 3. The CDR3 consists of 13 residues. Germline V gene lookup returns CDR1 MNHEY and CDR2 SVGEGT. This clonotype has ten or more counts. Its cognate antigen is unknown. Sequenced: blood. This TCR derives from a woman over 75 in good health. The V call is TRBV6-2 or TRBV6-3, the J call TRBJ2-7, with 7 bases that match TRBD1. The CDR3 protein is CASSTTGTYEQYF. Written as DNA, the CDR3 is TGTGCCAGCAGTACGACAGGGACCTACGAGCAGTACTTC.